These 13 T cell receptor beta chains share one sample of origin, sequenced in a study of cytomegalovirus exposure and HLA in healthy donors. In the PCR, 60 Vbeta and 13 Jbeta primers were used. Sequenced by immunoSEQ multiplex PCR; TCRdb stores in-frame clones only, minus some. This table holds around 190,000 clones, 87% found once. The sequencing input was PBMCs. These receptors all come from a boy aged 2 to 10 in good health and CMV-seronegative.

This chain connects TRBV19 to TRBJ2-5; D is unclear. Germline CDR1 reads LNHDA; CDR2 reads SQIVND (reference sequence). The CDR3 runs 16 residues. The V and J ends lost 5 bases and 1 base respectively, with 17 bases between them. The CDR3 reads CASSYRVTLAQETQYF. The DNA of the CDR3 is TGTGCCAGTAGTTACCGGGTCACGTTGGCCCAAGAGACCCAGTACTTC.

The chain combines TRBV5-1 with TRBJ2-3; 16 nucleotides match TRBD2. The CDR3 runs 16 residues. J was trimmed by 6 bases and V by 4 bases; bases with no gene match: 5. The V gene's germline CDR1 is SGHRS and CDR2 YFSETQ. The CDR3 sequence: CASSQGLAGGLDTQYF. The DNA for the CDR3 is TGCGCCAGCAGCCAGGGACTAGCGGGAGGGCTGGATACGCAGTATTTT. The full variable domain, completed using reference TRBV5-1 and TRBJ2-3, is KAGVTQTPRYLIKTRGQQVTLSCSPISGHRSVSWYQQTPGQGLQFLFEYFSETQRNKGNFPGRFSGRQFSNSRSEMNVSTLELGDSALYLCASSQGLAGGLDTQYFGPGTRLTVL.

The chain combines TRBV9 with TRBJ2-5; D is perhaps TRBD1 (6 bases). Germline V gives CDR1 SGDLS, CDR2 YYNGEE. The CDR3 length is 15 residues. V was trimmed by 8 bases and J by 5 bases, leaving 22 bases between them. In DNA form, the CDR3 reads TGTGCCAGTACTCGAGTCGTTCCAGGGGCGGAGACCCAGTACTTC. It is translated as CASTRVVPGAETQYF. Full variable domain (remainder filled in from reference TRBV9 and TRBJ2-5): DSGVTQTPKHLITATGQRVTLRCSPRSGDLSVYWYQQSLDQGLQFLIQYYNGEERAKGNILERFSAQQFPDLHSELNLSSLELGDSALYFCASTRVVPGAETQYFGPGTRLLVL.

The chain is built from TRBV5-1 and TRBJ2-3, with D maybe TRBD1 (5 bases). CDR1 and CDR2 (germline): SGHRS, YFSETQ. The ends were cut back, 0 bases at V and 2 bases at J, with 7 bases in the middle. The CDR3 totals 14 residues. This CDR3 is CASSLAGHTDTQYF. Here the CDR3 DNA reads TGCGCCAGCAGCTTGGCCGGACACACAGATACGCAGTATTTT.

This clone has more than one count but fewer than ten. The V gene is TRBV10-3, the J gene TRBJ1-1; no firm D call. Trimming cost V 0 bases and J 1 base, with 9 bases left between them. This CDR3 spans 15 amino acids. The germline V gene encodes CDR1 ENHRY and CDR2 SYGVKD. CDR3 nucleotide sequence: TGTGCCATCAGTGAGTCGTGGTTAGAGAACACTGAAGCTTTCTTT. Its translation: CAISESWLENTEAFF.

The chain links TRBV9 to TRBJ2-5, with D possibly TRBD1 on 6 matching bases. Germline CDR1 is SGDLS and CDR2 is YYNGEE. Trimming took 1 base from V and 4 from J, leaving 14 bases between them. The CDR3 loop spans 15 amino acids. In DNA, the CDR3 is TGTGCCAGCAGCGTAAGGGGGACGCCTGCAGAGACCCAGTACTTC. Translation gives CASSVRGTPAETQYF.

This clone came up once. V usage is TRBV28 and J usage is TRBJ2-1; TRBD2 matches at 8 bases. This CDR3 contains 15 residues. The germline gives CDR1 MDHEN, CDR2 SYDVKM. V lost 3 bases to trimming and J lost 4 bases; unmatched junction nucleotides: 5. CDR3 bases: TGTGCCAGCAGTTTGGGTACTAGCGGATACAATGAGCAGTTCTTC. It specifies CASSLGTSGYNEQFF.

The chain couples TRBV6-6 to TRBJ2-5; maybe TRBD2 (6 bases). CDR1 and CDR2 from the germline V gene are MNHNY and SVGAGI (reference sequence). Between the trimmed V and J ends, which lost 6 bases and 5 bases, there was a span of 22 bases. This CDR3 has 16 residues. DNA of the CDR3: TGTGCCAGCAGCCCGCCGACTAGTGCTTATAGCGAGACCCAGTACTTC. Translated: CASSPPTSAYSETQYF.

The chain has TRBV7-9 and TRBJ1-1; 8 bases are a match to TRBD1. V dropped 4 bases and J dropped 5; count of bases not matched to a gene: 0. From germline, CDR1 is SEHNR and CDR2 FQNEAQ (reference sequence). CDR3 length equals 12 residues. The CDR3 region is CASSYRGTEAFF. CDR3 in DNA: TGTGCCAGCAGCTACAGGGGGACTGAAGCTTTCTTT.

This clone appeared once. The V and J genes are TRBV28 and TRBJ2-5, with TRBD2 as a possible D gene (5 bases). The CDR3 spans 12 residues. Trimming pared 1 base from V and 7 bases from J, leaving 7 bases between. In germline, CDR1 is MDHEN, CDR2 SYDVKM. DNA for the CDR3: TGTGCCAGCAGTTTATTTCGGGGGACCCAGTACTTC. Its translation is CASSLFRGTQYF.

The rearrangement links TRBV13 to TRBJ2-3; TRBD2 might be the D (5 bases). V lost 1 base to trimming and J lost 4 bases, with 9 bases between them. In germline, CDR1 is PRHDT, CDR2 FYEKMQ (reference sequence). This CDR3 comprises 14 residues. The CDR3 is CASSLEGVPDTQYF. The CDR3 DNA reads TGTGCCAGCAGCTTAGAGGGAGTACCAGATACGCAGTATTTT.

The V gene is TRBV19, the J gene TRBJ1-4, with a weak D call TRBD1 (5 bases). The V end was cut by 5 bases, the J end by 5 bases, with 15 bases between. CDR3 size: 15 residues. Germline lookup yields CDR1 LNHDA and CDR2 SQIVND (reference sequence). CDR3 nucleotide sequence: TGTGCCAGTAGTGCCTCAGGGTCGGCGAATGAAAAACTGTTTTTT. Protein sequence: CASSASGSANEKLFF.

This rearrangement joins TRBV7-9 to TRBJ1-4, with unresolved D. CDR3 length: 13 amino acids. CDR1 and CDR2 from the germline V gene are SEHNR and FQNEAQ (reference sequence). Trimming took 5 bases from V and 4 from J, leaving 8 bases between them. The CDR3 is CASSDPGNEKLFF. The CDR3 DNA reads TGTGCCAGCAGCGATCCGGGTAATGAAAAACTGTTTTTT.